Reported below is one T cell receptor beta chain. The data were taken from a study of T cell changes during pregnancy in multiple sclerosis. Germline lookup yields CDR1 LGHNA and CDR2 YSLEER. Trimming stripped 1 base from V and 13 bases from J, with 16 bases between. The CDR3 extends over 14 amino acids. Here immunoSEQ multiplex PCR was the method, and the copy in TCRdb shows in-frame clones only, minus some. The sample holds over 15,000 clones, around four fifths seen once. The input for sequencing was CD8+ T cells from peripheral blood mononuclear cells, taken in the second trimester of pregnancy. The V and J genes are TRBV4-3 and TRBJ1-4; possible D gene TRBD1, 5 bases. The sequence was collected from a female donor in good health, enrolled as a control in a pregnancy study. Here the CDR3 reads CASSQGGLGIGLFF. The CDR3 DNA is TGCGCCAGCAGCCAAGGGGGACTGGGGATCGGACTGTTTTTT.